One T cell receptor beta chain is described in this entry. This clonotype was counted only a few times. The clone's antigen remains unknown. No base-level quality is on record; no much larger clone is a single base apart. Preparation of the library involved 5' RACE. The sequencer listed for this sample is Illumina MiSeq. TCRdb trimmed public reads at Q25 via fastp, called clones via MiXCR and kept in-frame beta chains. All rows with the same CDR3 protein become a single entry with the most common DNA and genes. The sample data list around 31,000 distinct CDR3 sequences, and over 7% of these were observed just once. About 2.4% of the sample is held by the ten biggest clonotypes. The entry originates in a study of chronic HIV infection and antiretroviral therapy (dated by TCRdb to between 2014 and 2016). The CDR3 numbers 15 residues from cysteine through phenylalanine. CDR3 DNA is the only sequence kept; it has 45 bases, read in frame from the first base. CDR1 MDHEN and CDR2 SYDVKM were looked up in the germline V gene. V and J are trimmed by 5 bases and 6 bases, and the gene matches miss 8 bases of the junction.

The chain is encoded by TRBV28 joined to TRBJ1-4; 8 central bases correspond to TRBD1. The sequenced sample consisted of peripheral blood. The receptor's source is an adult who had HIV and had not received antiretroviral therapy, or was an uninfected healthy control (not recorded which). The CDR3 region: CASSMDRVAYEKLFF. The base sequence is TGTGCCAGCAGTATGGACAGGGTGGCGTATGAAAAACTGTTTTTT.